The clone carrying this T cell receptor (beta chain) occurred many times. The CDR3 is 15 residues long. V dropped 1 base and J dropped 8 bases, with 17 bases sitting between them. CDR1 SEHNR and CDR2 FQNEAQ come from the germline V gene (reference sequence). The sample originates from a study of T cells in Graves' hyperthyroidism and ophthalmopathy. Template material for amplifying TCR beta CDR3 regions consisted of RNA transcripts. The primer set for the first-round RT-PCR of the TCR CDR3 was HTBI. TCRdb re-called the multiplex PCR reads through MiXCR, storing one row per CDR3 protein. The sample lists nearly 600,000 distinct CDR3 sequences; 13% to 15% were seen once.

The V and J genes are TRBV7-9 and TRBJ1-2; no clear D. The receptor's source is a woman under 30 with Graves' ophthalmopathy. The sample was blood. CDR3 sequence (DNA): TGTGCCAGCAGCTTAGGGTCGTCGGCCATTTCGGGCTACACCTTC. Translation gives CASSLGSSAISGYTF.